The sequence of this TCR beta chain was determined in a study of shared clonotypes between healthy human individuals. General study points: The sharing of about 5% of naive CD4 clonotypes was seen across several donors. Relative to memory subsets, naive subsets generally showed larger estimated richness.

Genomic DNA per cell subset filled all wells of several immunoSEQ plates. Method: immunoSEQ multiplex PCR; TCRdb's copy keeps in-frame clones and lacks some. Among around 200,000 clones listed, around 63% were seen once. As for this clone: Its antigen is not identified.

The CD4+ fraction was divided into a CD45RA+ naive subset and a CD45RA-negative memory subset. V shed 2 bases and J shed 2 bases, with 8 bases lying between them. The CDR3 is made up of 14 amino acids. Germline CDR1 SGHTA, CDR2 FQGNSA. The chain employs TRBV7-2 and TRBJ2-3, with D possibly matching TRBD2 (5 bases). The sample comprised memory CD4+ T cells sorted from blood. The subset denotes: CD45RA-negative fraction. The TCR was taken from a man aged 25-40 years in good health. The CDR3 reads CASSLRGFTDTQYF. The CDR3 coding sequence is TGTGCCAGCAGCTTAAGAGGGTTCACAGATACGCAGTATTTT.